The clone carrying this TCR beta chain was seen more than once but under ten times. Its antigen is undetermined. This sample is drawn from a study of identical twins. Germline V lookup: CDR1 SGHRS, CDR2 YFSETQ. The CDR3 extends over 12 amino acids. V was clipped by 0 bases and J by 8 bases, with 6 bases between them. TCRdb processed the 5' RACE reads anew with MiXCR; each CDR3 protein has one entry. This sample has about 720,000 distinct CDR3 sequences, with roughly 18% found just once. Regarding the study as a whole: Within cord blood, abundant beta clonotypes carried fewer insertions, but memory repertoires showed no such trend.

The sample was also linked to a second study, of T cells expressing NK-cell markers. According to that study: Seven donors tested HCMV-seropositive and one tested seronegative among the eight sequenced. More than 5 of the donors carried dominant NKG2C+ clonotypes that took up roughly 1.0-7.5% of their CD8+ T cells. Expanded clones of NKG2C+ T cells had an unclear HCMV specificity.

This clonotype was obtained from a woman between 18 and 30 years old in good health. Sequenced material: PBMCs. The gene calls are TRBV5-1 and TRBJ2-1; no clear D gene. In DNA, the CDR3 is TGCGCCAGCAGCTTGGTTCACGATGAGCAGTTCTTC. This gives the protein CASSLVHDEQFF.